This is a list of T cell receptor beta chains from one sample in a study of blood T cell repertoires in COVID-19. Measured with immunoSEQ multiplex PCR; TCRdb has only the in-frame clones, and not every one. Of under 50,000 clones listed, 80% to 90% were seen once; the top ten hold roughly 7.2%. Input material: peripheral blood. The receptor set was obtained from a human donor in a cohort sampled during active COVID-19. Each CDR3 is given with its conserved first and last residue. D genes are given only for firm matches. Size is stated for part of the rows, as once, few or many counts, or as a class when the clone is expanded.

J gene	V gene	D gene	clone size	CDR3 protein	CDR3 DNA
TRBJ2-7	TRBV7-9	TRBD1	once	CASSPPLDRGEEQYF	TGTGCCAGCAGCCCCCCCCTTGACAGGGGGGAAGAGCAGTACTTC
TRBJ2-2	TRBV5-4	NA	NA	CASSLERANTGELFF	TGTGCCAGCAGCTTAGAGCGGGCGAACACCGGGGAGCTGTTTTTT
TRBJ1-5	TRBV28	NA	NA	CASSLGRVNQPQHF	TGTGCCAGCAGTTTAGGCAGGGTCAATCAGCCCCAGCATTTT
TRBJ1-5	TRBV30	TRBD1	NA	CAWSTRGQGGQHF	TGTGCCTGGAGTACACGAGGACAGGGGGGTCAGCATTTT
TRBJ2-5	TRBV6-6	NA	NA	CASSYWEETSEETQYF	TGTGCCAGCAGTTACTGGGAGGAGACAAGTGAAGAGACCCAGTACTTC
TRBJ1-1	TRBV6-5	TRBD1	few	CASSRGPPVAFF	TGTGCCAGCAGTAGGGGGCCGCCCGTGGCTTTCTTT
TRBJ2-1	TRBV6-5	NA	NA	CASSSPSAEGNEQFF	TGTGCCAGCAGTTCCCCTAGCGCCGAAGGGAATGAGCAGTTCTTC
TRBJ2-2	TRBV14	NA	NA	CASSQDLSLGATGELFF	TGTGCCAGCAGCCAAGATTTATCACTAGGTGCCACCGGGGAGCTGTTTTTT
TRBJ2-1	TRBV15	TRBD2	once	CATSKGRLLAGYNEQFF	TGTGCCACCAGCAAGGGGCGGCTACTAGCGGGATACAATGAGCAGTTCTTC
TRBJ2-7	TRBV4-1	NA	NA	CASSQEGGPGEQYF	TGCGCCAGCAGCCAAGAAGGGGGACCGGGCGAGCAGTACTTC
TRBJ2-5	TRBV6-2/TRBV6-3	NA	once	CASSYSGGDRYF	TGTGCCAGCAGTTACTCTGGCGGGGACCGATACTTC
TRBJ1-1	TRBV10-2	NA	NA	CASSETLGGTEAFF	TGCGCCAGCAGTGAGACCTTGGGGGGGACTGAAGCTTTCTTT
TRBJ2-3	TRBV5-1	TRBD1	NA	CASSAPGQLTDTQYF	TGCGCCAGCAGCGCCCCGGGACAGCTCACAGATACGCAGTATTTT
TRBJ2-1	TRBV29-1	TRBD2	NA	CSVDWGLRNEQFF	TGCAGCGTTGATTGGGGACTACGAAATGAGCAGTTCTTC
TRBJ1-1	TRBV6-6	NA	NA	CASSVTGNTEAFF	TGTGCCAGCAGCGTTACAGGGAACACTGAAGCTTTCTTT
TRBJ2-1	TRBV5-5	NA	NA	CASSWILDSYNEQFF	TGTGCCAGCAGCTGGATCCTGGACAGCTACAATGAGCAGTTCTTC
TRBJ1-6	TRBV30	NA	NA	CAWSGDRYSPLHF	TGTGCCTGGAGTGGAGACAGATATTCACCCCTCCACTTT
TRBJ2-7	TRBV9	NA	NA	CASSLSAGVNYEQYF	TGTGCCAGCAGCCTTAGCGCAGGTGTTAACTACGAGCAGTACTTC
TRBJ2-1	TRBV12-5	TRBD2	once	CASAPTGGLAVSYNEQFF	TGTGCTAGTGCCCCCACGGGGGGACTAGCGGTCTCCTACAATGAGCAGTTCTTC
TRBJ2-5	TRBV6-1	TRBD2	NA	CASSEEGGRSETQYF	TGTGCCAGCAGTGAAGAGGGCGGGAGGTCAGAGACCCAGTACTTC
TRBJ1-6	TRBV6-5	NA	few	CASRRGGHSPLHF	TGTGCCAGCCGCCGGGGGGGGCATTCACCCCTCCACTTT
TRBJ2-7	TRBV6-2/TRBV6-3	TRBD2	NA	CASSLAGGTYEQYF	TGTGCCAGCAGCTTAGCGGGAGGGACCTACGAGCAGTACTTC
TRBJ2-3	TRBV30	TRBD2	once	CAWSVRSGGTDTQYF	TGTGCCTGGAGTGTACGTAGCGGGGGGACAGATACGCAGTATTTT
TRBJ2-5	TRBV18	NA	NA	CASSPFPPDSIQETQYF	TGTGCCAGCTCACCCTTCCCCCCCGACAGCATTCAAGAGACCCAGTACTTC
TRBJ1-2	TRBV27	NA	NA	CASSLSGPTGGYTF	TGTGCCAGCAGTTTATCTGGACCGACGGGGGGCTACACCTTC
TRBJ1-1	TRBV19	NA	few	CASSPAGEVNTEAFF	TGTGCCAGTAGTCCTGCAGGGGAAGTGAACACTGAAGCTTTCTTT
TRBJ2-7	TRBV30	TRBD1	NA	CAWHSGQGSYEQYF	TGTGCCTGGCACTCGGGACAGGGCTCCTACGAGCAGTACTTC
TRBJ2-5	TRBV2	NA	NA	CASSGDYQETQYF	TGTGCCAGCAGCGGGGATTACCAAGAGACCCAGTACTTC
TRBJ2-1	TRBV11-2	TRBD1	NA	CASSSVGTVNEQFF	TGTGCCAGCAGCTCAGTAGGGACAGTCAATGAGCAGTTCTTC
TRBJ1-1	TRBV29-1	NA	NA	CSVLLGQGWTEAFF	TGCAGCGTGCTGCTTGGGCAGGGGTGGACTGAAGCTTTCTTT
TRBJ2-5	TRBV15	NA	NA	CATSRRQAQYF	TGTGCCACCAGCAGAAGGCAGGCCCAGTACTTC
TRBJ2-3	TRBV12-3/TRBV12-4	NA	NA	CASSPISTDTQYF	TGTGCCAGCAGTCCTATCTCCACAGATACGCAGTATTTT
TRBJ2-1	TRBV6-2/TRBV6-3	NA	NA	CASSSHTGAYNEQFF	TGTGCCAGCAGTTCCCACACCGGGGCCTACAATGAGCAGTTCTTC
TRBJ1-2	TRBV5-1	NA	NA	CASTGSYDPGINYGYTF	TGCGCCAGCACCGGATCTTATGACCCGGGAATTAACTATGGCTACACCTTC
TRBJ2-7	TRBV6-6	TRBD2	NA	CASSYSGNGGDEQYF	TGTGCCAGCAGTTACTCCGGGAATGGGGGGGACGAGCAGTACTTC
TRBJ2-2	TRBV24-1	NA	once	CATSDYSGTGELFF	TGTGCCACCAGTGACTACAGCGGCACCGGGGAGCTGTTTTTT
TRBJ2-5	TRBV28	NA	NA	CASSLWAGHRLGTQYF	TGTGCCAGCAGTTTATGGGCAGGTCACCGGTTGGGGACCCAGTACTTC
TRBJ2-1	TRBV27	NA	NA	CASSQREYNEQFF	TGTGCCAGCAGTCAAAGGGAGTACAATGAGCAGTTCTTC
TRBJ2-1	TRBV9	NA	NA	CASSVDRGRIGYNEQFF	TGTGCCAGCAGCGTAGATAGAGGGAGGATCGGGTACAATGAGCAGTTCTTC
TRBJ2-3	TRBV3-1/TRBV3-2	NA	NA	CASSQVGGPDTQYF	TGTGCCAGCAGCCAAGTCGGGGGGCCAGATACGCAGTATTTT
TRBJ1-3	TRBV5-1	TRBD1	NA	CASSLAPDRGPNTIYF	TGCGCCAGCAGCTTGGCTCCGGACAGGGGGCCCAACACCATATATTTT
TRBJ2-1	TRBV28	NA	few	CASSVGRLAHYNEQFF	TGTGCCAGCAGTGTTGGTCGGCTAGCCCACTACAATGAGCAGTTCTTC
TRBJ2-1	TRBV18	TRBD2	NA	CASSPLLAATVNEQFF	TGTGCCAGCTCACCACTCCTAGCGGCGACAGTCAATGAGCAGTTCTTC
TRBJ2-7	TRBV20-1	NA	NA	CSARSREQYF	TGCAGTGCTAGAAGCCGCGAGCAGTACTTC